The clone carrying this T cell receptor beta chain appeared many times. CDR1 is SGHTA, CDR2 FQGNSA, per germline. V dropped 5 bases and J dropped 5 bases, with 10 bases sitting between them. The length of the CDR3 is 12 residues. TCR beta CDR3 regions were amplified from RNA transcripts. HTBI primers were used in a first-round RT-PCR, which preceded a second-round multiplex PCR. TCRdb reanalysed the multiplex PCR reads using MiXCR and keeps one entry per CDR3 protein. The table lists about 390,000 distinct CDR3 sequences, over 15% of them singletons. If no ophthalmopathy appeared within 18 months of follow-up, hyperthyroidism was termed stable. Uncontrolled infections, pregnancy, lactation or other autoimmune diseases led to patient exclusion. This entry is derived from a study of Graves' ophthalmopathy and Graves' hyperthyroidism.

Sequencing was carried out using peripheral blood. The TCR comes from a woman aged 18 to 35 with stable Graves' hyperthyroidism. V gene TRBV7-2 combines with J gene TRBJ2-7, with D possibly TRBD1 on 6 matching bases. The CDR3: CASSHPGDEQYF. The DNA of the CDR3 is TGTGCCAGCAGCCACCCAGGGGACGAGCAGTACTTC.